This T cell receptor beta chain was found in a study of blood T cells in healthy people across ages. Turning to the study itself: Every two T cells gave about one barcoded beta molecule via template switching. Study results and limitations: Comparison with aged donors showed that long-lived donors had more naive CD4+ cells and higher diversity.

The germline gives CDR1 MGHRA, CDR2 YSYEKL. This CDR3 has 15 amino acids. In its sample, this clonotype was seen a few times. The antigen is not known. All donors came from Russia, were Caucasian and healthy, and spanned ages roughly 6 to 95. With a J-beta primer mix and a sample-barcoded 5' primer, a second PCR ran roughly 6 to 11 cycles. A template-switch adaptor that had 12 random nucleotides put a tag on each cDNA molecule. TCRdb ran MiXCR on the 5' RACE reads and lists one entry per CDR3 protein. This table has 1.2 million to 1.5 million distinct CDR3 sequences, 45% to 70% appearing once. V is TRBV4-1 and J is TRBJ2-5, with TRBD1 identical over 8 bases. Near its end, the DNA agrees better with TRBJ2-7, so the J call may be wrong. This TCR came from a man aged 18 to 35 in good health. Sequenced sample: blood. CDR3 sequence (DNA): TGCGCCAGCAGCCCTCTCGGGACAGGTACCCTCGAGCAGTACTTC. Translating it yields CASSPLGTGTLEQYF.